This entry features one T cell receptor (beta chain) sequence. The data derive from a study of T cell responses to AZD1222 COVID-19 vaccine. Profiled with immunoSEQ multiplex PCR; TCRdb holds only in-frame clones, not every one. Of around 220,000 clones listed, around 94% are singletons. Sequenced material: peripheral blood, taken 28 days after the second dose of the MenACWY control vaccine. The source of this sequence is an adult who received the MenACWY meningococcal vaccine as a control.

The CDR3 sequence: CASSWTSGSFNGELFF. For the CDR3, the DNA is TGTGCCAGCAGTTGGACTAGCGGGAGTTTTAATGGGGAGCTGTTTTTT. The chain uses TRBV27 and TRBJ2-2; 13 bases fit TRBD2. Germline V lookup: CDR1 MNHEY, CDR2 SMNVEV (reference sequence). J gave up 8 bases and V 4 bases, and 7 bases lay outside the gene matches. This CDR3 is built from 16 residues.